The entry that follows covers one T cell receptor (beta chain) sequence. Its matching antigen is unknown. The data stem from a study of response to subunit inactivated influenza vaccine. Overall study results and limits: Authors suggested each seasonal flu vaccination may recruit only limited numbers of new T cells.

The V end was cut by 3 bases, the J end by 9 bases, with 12 bases between. The germline CDR1 and CDR2 sequences are LGHDT and YNNKEL (reference sequence). The CDR3 loop spans 13 amino acids. TCRdb fed the RT-PCR reads into MiXCR, producing one record per CDR3 protein. The sample records approximately 500,000 distinct CDR3 sequences, around 15% being singletons. The source is a man aged 50 to 60 who received an inactivated influenza vaccine. Sequencing used PBMCs from blood, obtained 11 to 12 days after vaccination. The genes are TRBV3-1 and TRBJ2-1, with D possibly being TRBD1 (5 bases). The chain's CDR3 is CASSQGTRGEQFF. Written as DNA, the CDR3 is TGTGCCAGCAGCCAGGGAACAAGGGGTGAGCAGTTCTTC.